Below, 27 T cell receptor beta chains from the same sample are listed, as sequenced in a study of human T cells and chemical hapten exposure. As to time point: patch test 1, 2 weeks after DPC sensitization. Documented treatment: therapeutic diphenylcyclopropenone sensitization with weekly scalp DPC. Unfractionated whole blood was the source from which total RNA was extracted. Using its own MiXCR run on the RACE reads, TCRdb lists one record per CDR3 protein. The table records about 41,000 distinct CDR3 sequences, over 3.5% of them present only once. The sequencing here drew on whole blood, taken in connection with sensitization to the hapten diphenylcyclopropenone (DPC). The source is a man over 45 with alopecia areata. Some clones in this sample may be carry-over from other donors' samples.

This clonotype appeared many times. V is TRBV3-1 and J is TRBJ1-5; D is unclear. The CDR3 is 14 amino acids. V was shortened by 3 bases and J by 7 bases, with 13 bases between the two germline ends. Germline CDR1 LGHDT, CDR2 YNNKEL (reference sequence). The CDR3 DNA reads as TGTGCCAGCAGCCAGAATCCCTGGGGACAGCCCCAGCATTTT. Residues: CASSQNPWGQPQHF.

This clonotype was counted many times. V usage is TRBV28 and J usage is TRBJ2-3; maybe TRBD2 (7 bases). Germline V gene sequence: CDR1 MDHEN, CDR2 SYDVKM. CDR3 length: 14 amino acids. Trimming removed 3 bases from V and 4 bases from J, with 11 bases in between. CDR3 in DNA: TGTGCCAGCAGTTTCAGGGGAGGGTCAGATACGCAGTATTTT. Encoded protein: CASSFRGGSDTQYF.

The chain employs TRBV29-1 and TRBJ2-1, with 8 bases matching TRBD1. V shed 7 bases and J 8 bases; nucleotides not matched to a gene: 10. The CDR3 runs to 13 residues. Looked up from germline, CDR1 is SQVTM and CDR2 is ANQGSEA. In DNA form, the CDR3 reads TGCAGCGCCAACGGACAGGGTGGGGATGAGCAGTTCTTC. This codes for CSANGQGGDEQFF.

This clonotype was seen repeatedly, ten times or more. This chain uses TRBV16 with TRBJ2-2; possible D gene TRBD2, 5 bases. The CDR3 runs to 15 residues. Between the trimmed V and J ends, which lost 4 bases and 4 bases, there was a span of 13 bases. Germline CDR1 reads KGHSY; CDR2 reads FQNENV. The CDR3 here is CASSLSRAPTGELFF. In nucleotides, the CDR3 is TGTGCCAGCAGCCTGTCGCGGGCCCCCACCGGGGAGCTGTTTTTT.

This clonotype was seen just once. One base away lies a much larger clone, so this may be a sequencing read error. The gene calls are TRBV29-1 and TRBJ2-1; 8 bases fit TRBD2. CDR3 length equals 13 residues. The germline V gene has CDR1 SQVTM and CDR2 ANQGSEA. The ends lost 1 base at V and 7 bases at J; junction bases unmatched: 3. CDR3 nucleotides: TGCAGCGTTGAAGTGACTAGCGAAAATGAGCAGTTCTTC. It translates to CSVEVTSENEQFF.

This clonotype was counted many times. The chain has TRBV12-3 or TRBV12-4 and TRBJ1-5; TRBD1 might be the D (5 bases). The CDR3 sequence is 15 residues long. The germline V and J ends were trimmed by 2 bases and 2 bases, with 10 bases remaining between them. This chain's CDR3 is CASSLQGWGNQPQHF. The CDR3 DNA reads as TGTGCCAGCAGTTTACAGGGTTGGGGCAATCAGCCCCAGCATTTT.

This clonotype occurred many times. This chain joins TRBV12-3 or TRBV12-4 and TRBJ2-1, with 10 positions matching TRBD2. This CDR3 has 13 amino acids. The ends lost 8 bases at V and 5 bases at J; junction bases unmatched: 3. The DNA for the CDR3 is TGTGCCAGCCTAGCGGGAGAAAACAATGAGCAGTTCTTC. Translated: CASLAGENNEQFF.

This clonotype has a count of ten or more. The rearrangement links TRBV29-1 to TRBJ1-1; D not certain. V was trimmed by 5 bases and J by 0 bases, leaving 13 bases between them. The CDR3 has 14 residues. Germline assignment: CDR1 SQVTM and CDR2 ANQGSEA. CDR3: CSVTDIFMNTEAFF. CDR3 coding DNA: TGCAGCGTTACTGACATTTTCATGAACACTGAAGCTTTCTTT.

This clonotype has ten or more counts. The chain carries TRBV28 and TRBJ1-6; unclear D gene. The germline gives CDR1 MDHEN, CDR2 SYDVKM. Trimming cost V 7 bases and J 7 bases, with 14 bases left between them. The CDR3 loop spans 14 amino acids. The CDR3 reads CASIRGVDNSPLHF. In DNA form, the CDR3 reads TGTGCCAGCATCCGCGGGGTGGACAATTCACCCCTCCACTTT. The full variable domain, completed using reference TRBV28 and TRBJ1-6, is DVKVTQSSRYLVKRTGEKVFLECVQDMDHENMFWYRQDPGLGLRLIYFSYDVKMKEKGDIPEGYSVSREKKERFSLILESASTNQTSMYLCASIRGVDNSPLHFGNGTRLTVT.

At least ten counts were recorded for this clonotype. The chain has TRBV20-1 and TRBJ2-3, with a weak D call TRBD2 (6 bases). This CDR3 comprises 13 residues. CDR1 and CDR2 (germline): DFQATT, SNEGSKA (reference sequence). The germline V and J ends were trimmed by 2 bases and 4 bases, with 10 bases remaining between them. The CDR3: CSARLAGSDTQYF. The CDR3 region has the DNA TGCAGTGCTAGACTGGCGGGATCAGATACGCAGTATTTT.

This clonotype occurred many times. The V gene is TRBV20-1, the J gene TRBJ1-4; no reliable D call. Germline V gene data show CDR1 as DFQATT and CDR2 as SNEGSKA (reference sequence). V was shortened by 7 bases and J by 4 bases, with 10 bases between the two germline ends. The CDR3 is 12 amino acids. The DNA for the CDR3 is TGCAGTGTACGGGGAAATAATGAAAAACTGTTTTTT. Protein product: CSVRGNNEKLFF.

This clonotype was recorded many times. The chain has TRBV24-1 and TRBJ2-1, with TRBD2 as a possible D gene (6 bases). The V end was cut by 0 bases, the J end by 1 base, with 9 bases between. CDR3 length equals 16 residues. Germline values: CDR1 KGHDR, CDR2 SFDVKD. CDR3 DNA sequence: TGTGCCACCAGTGATTTGAACGGGAGTTCCTACAATGAGCAGTTCTTC. It encodes CATSDLNGSSYNEQFF.

Details on this clonotype: A read error is possible here, since a much larger clone lies one base away. The V call is TRBV10-3, the J call TRBJ2-3; D remains ambiguous. Trimming left V 7 bases short and J 3 bases short, with 23 bases between. This CDR3 spans 17 amino acids. Looked up from germline, CDR1 is ENHRY and CDR2 is SYGVKD. In DNA, the CDR3 is TGTGCCATCACCAACAGTTTAAGAGTGGGTAGGACAGATACGCAGTATTTT. It translates to CAITNSLRVGRTDTQYF.

This chain uses TRBV6-6 with TRBJ2-3, with 9 bases fitting TRBD2. The CDR3 is made up of 16 amino acids. Germline-derived CDR1 and CDR2 are MNHNY and SVGAGI (reference sequence). With 4 bases clipped from V and 3 bases from J, the junction kept 8 bases outside the gene matches. Here the CDR3 DNA reads TGTGCCAGCAGTTCGTTAGCGGGAGAGGGTACAGATACGCAGTATTTT. It specifies CASSSLAGEGTDTQYF.

This clonotype was recorded at least ten times. The rearrangement uses TRBV29-1 and TRBJ1-5; D not resolved. The CDR3 totals 15 residues. V lost 4 bases, J lost 2 bases, and 15 bases lay in between. The germline V gene encodes CDR1 SQVTM and CDR2 ANQGSEA. The CDR3 DNA follows: TGCAGCGTTGCGGACGGATTTCTGGGCAATCAGCCCCAGCATTTT. It encodes CSVADGFLGNQPQHF.

The J gene is TRBJ1-2, the V gene TRBV20-1; TRBD1 matches at 9 bases. CDR1 and CDR2 (germline): DFQATT, SNEGSKA (reference sequence). The CDR3 runs to 15 residues. V shed 6 bases, J shed 7 bases, and the junction held 15 bases outside the gene matches. In DNA form, the CDR3 reads TGCAGTGCAGACACAGGGGGCAGGGTGGGCGGTGGCTACACCTTC. This gives the protein CSADTGGRVGGGYTF.

The chain uses TRBV29-1 and TRBJ1-1; TRBD1 matches 11 bases. CDR3 size: 15 residues. Germline V gene lookup returns CDR1 SQVTM and CDR2 ANQGSEA. Trimming cost V 6 bases and J 3 bases; bases outside gene matches: 9. This CDR3 reads CSVAGTGGKYTEAFF. The DNA for the CDR3 is TGCAGCGTGGCGGGGACAGGGGGGAAGTACACTGAAGCTTTCTTT.

At least ten counts were recorded for this clonotype. This chain uses TRBV4-1 with TRBJ2-1; possible D gene TRBD2, 6 bases. CDR3 length: 14 amino acids. V shed 1 base and J shed 9 bases, with 13 bases lying between them. CDR1 is MGHRA and CDR2 is YSYEKL in the germline V gene. The CDR3 sequence is CASSQGLFGGEQFF. In nucleotides, the CDR3 is TGCGCCAGCAGCCAAGGCCTTTTCGGGGGTGAGCAGTTCTTC.

This clonotype was seen only a few times. This sequence joins TRBV12-3 or TRBV12-4 and TRBJ1-1; no clear D. V was cut by 6 bases and J by 2 bases, with 10 bases left in between. CDR3 length equals 13 residues. This CDR3 is CASRYEVNTEAFF. Here the CDR3 DNA reads TGTGCCAGCAGGTACGAGGTTAACACTGAAGCTTTCTTT.

This clonotype has a count of ten or more. This chain connects TRBV20-1 to TRBJ2-3; tentative D call: TRBD2 (6 bases). CDR3 length: 14 amino acids. Germline-derived CDR1 and CDR2 are DFQATT and SNEGSKA (reference sequence). Trimming shortened V by 3 bases and J by 4 bases, and 14 bases separated the two germline ends. DNA of the CDR3: TGCAGTGCTAGTAGTCAGCGCGGGGCAGATACGCAGTATTTT. Amino acids: CSASSQRGADTQYF.

This clonotype was found many times. This rearrangement joins TRBV28 to TRBJ1-5; TRBD1 might be the D (6 bases). Germline V lookup: CDR1 MDHEN, CDR2 SYDVKM. V lost 10 bases and J 3 bases, leaving 19 bases between the germline ends. The CDR3 spans 15 residues. The CDR3 spells CAIEDSRADNQPQHF. Here the CDR3 DNA reads TGTGCCATCGAGGACAGTCGTGCCGACAATCAGCCCCAGCATTTT.

CDR3 loop: CASSQSSGGGQDEQFF. The CDR3 DNA is TGTGCCAGCAGCCAATCCTCAGGGGGGGGCCAAGATGAGCAGTTCTTC. V is TRBV7-9 and J is TRBJ2-1, with D perhaps being TRBD1 or TRBD2 (7 bases each). Deletions cut 5 bases from V and 8 bases from J, with 22 bases between. The germline gives CDR1 SEHNR, CDR2 FQNEAQ (reference sequence). The CDR3 has 16 amino acids.

This clonotype was found many times. The chain has TRBV20-1 and TRBJ1-5; 10 bases are shared with TRBD1. V shed 4 bases, J shed 7 bases, and the junction held 10 bases outside the gene matches. The germline V gene encodes CDR1 DFQATT and CDR2 SNEGSKA (reference sequence). This CDR3 is 15 amino acids long. CDR3: CSAIPGTGDGQPQHF. The CDR3 nucleotides are TGCAGTGCTATTCCCGGGACAGGGGACGGGCAGCCCCAGCATTTT.

The table lists this clonotype with many counts. V usage is TRBV27 and J usage is TRBJ1-1, with TRBD1 identical over 7 bases. The V gene end was trimmed by 0 bases and the J gene end by 1 base; junction bases not matched to a gene: 5. Germline CDR1 and CDR2: MNHEY and SMNVEV (reference sequence). CDR3 size: 16 residues. In DNA form, the CDR3 reads TGTGCCAGCAGTTTATCGGCAGGGGGAACGAACACTGAAGCTTTCTTT. Its protein is CASSLSAGGTNTEAFF.

This clonotype occurred many times. V gene TRBV20-1 combines with J gene TRBJ1-6, with unresolved D. The CDR3 covers 16 residues. CDR1 and CDR2 from the germline V gene are DFQATT and SNEGSKA (reference sequence). The V end was cut by 6 bases, the J end by 7 bases, with 22 bases between. The CDR3 loop is CSAPPGGAALNSPLHF. CDR3 sequence (DNA): TGCAGTGCACCCCCCGGCGGCGCAGCCCTCAATTCACCCCTCCACTTT.

This clonotype has at least ten counts. The rearrangement joins TRBV29-1 to TRBJ1-1; tentative D call: TRBD1 (5 bases). The CDR3 extends over 14 amino acids. Trimming took off 1 base at V and 4 bases at J, with 13 bases between the two ends. Per the germline V gene, CDR1 is SQVTM and CDR2 is ANQGSEA. CDR3 nucleotide sequence: TGCAGCGTTGAAGTGTTATCTGGGGGCACTGAAGCTTTCTTT. This translates into CSVEVLSGGTEAFF. The full variable domain, completed using reference TRBV29-1 and TRBJ1-1, is SAVISQKPSRDICQRGTSLTIQCQVDSQVTMMFWYRQQPGQSLTLIATANQGSEATYESGFVIDKFPISRPNLTFSTLTVSNMSPEDSSIYLCSVEVLSGGTEAFFGQGTRLTVV.

This clonotype was seen at least ten times. The gene calls are TRBV7-9 and TRBJ1-1; D is undetermined. V dropped 3 bases and J dropped 2 bases, with 4 bases sitting between them. Germline V gives CDR1 SEHNR, CDR2 FQNEAQ (reference sequence). There are 12 residues in the CDR3. In nucleotides, the CDR3 is TGTGCCAGCAGCTTCCAAAACACTGAAGCTTTCTTT. This translates into CASSFQNTEAFF.